The rows below give T cell receptor beta chains drawn from one sample of a study of persistence of HIV-infected CD4 T cells. These receptors have no known antigen. Sequencing used immunoSEQ multiplex PCR; TCRdb keeps in-frame clones, though not all of them. The sample comprises just under 65,000 clones, 65% to 75% of which are singletons, and 1.5% to 2% rests with the top ten. The sequenced sample was CD4+ T cells sorted from PBMCs after roughly 18-hour stimulation, obtained from a patient who received antiretroviral therapy. These TCRs come from an adult man with HIV who was CMV-seropositive. The CDR3 runs from the conserved cysteine through the conserved F or W. The D gene is left open where the match is weak. A clone size is listed for some rows: how often the clone was seen (once, few, many), or a class if it is expanded.

d_call	clone_size	j_call	v_call	cdr3_aa	cdr3_nt
.	.	TRBJ1-2	TRBV5-4	CASSFNSGSANYGYTF	TGTGCCAGCAGCTTTAACTCCGGGTCTGCTAACTATGGCTACACCTTC
.	.	TRBJ2-1	TRBV4-1	CASSQALAWDNEQFF	TGCGCCAGCAGCCAAGCCCTAGCGTGGGACAATGAGCAGTTCTTC
.	few	TRBJ1-5	TRBV3-1/TRBV3-2	CASSQGARQPQHF	TGTGCCAGCAGCCAAGGAGCGCGGCAGCCCCAGCATTTT
TRBD2	.	TRBJ2-1	TRBV6-6	CASRTSGGGNEQFF	TGTGCCAGCAGGACTAGCGGGGGGGGGAATGAGCAGTTCTTC
TRBD2	.	TRBJ2-7	TRBV6-5	CASSSAGASYEQYF	TGTGCCAGCAGTTCAGCGGGGGCATCCTACGAGCAGTACTTC
.	once	TRBJ2-3	TRBV9	CASSVGLATDTQYF	TGTGCCAGCAGCGTTGGGCTAGCGACAGATACGCAGTATTTT
.	.	TRBJ1-1	TRBV19	CASARGQGTEAFF	TGTGCCAGTGCCCGGGGGCAGGGGACTGAAGCTTTCTTT
TRBD2	once	TRBJ2-3	TRBV5-4	CASSLERGTDTQYF	TGTGCCAGCAGCTTGGAGCGGGGGACAGATACGCAGTATTTT
.	.	TRBJ2-1	TRBV10-3	CAIGEDGRYNEQFF	TGTGCCATCGGCGAGGACGGGCGATACAATGAGCAGTTCTTC
.	.	TRBJ1-1	TRBV5-5	CASSLVWGSEAFF	TGTGCCAGCAGCTTGGTATGGGGGAGTGAAGCTTTCTTT
.	.	TRBJ2-3	TRBV6-5	CASSYWGQGKDTQYF	TGTGCCAGCAGTTACTGGGGTCAAGGAAAAGATACGCAGTATTTT
TRBD1	.	TRBJ2-7	TRBV19	CASSSISGQGGSYEQYF	TGTGCCAGTAGTTCGATCTCGGGACAGGGAGGCTCCTACGAGCAGTACTTC
TRBD2	.	TRBJ2-3	TRBV24-1	CATSDLTSGTNTDTQYF	TGTGCCACCAGTGATTTGACTAGCGGGACGAACACAGATACGCAGTATTTT
.	.	TRBJ1-4	TRBV7-9	CASSLGQSATNEKLFF	TGTGCCAGCAGCTTAGGGCAAAGTGCAACTAATGAAAAACTGTTTTTT
.	.	TRBJ1-1	TRBV25-1	CASRNRVGGEAFF	TGTGCCAGCAGGAACAGGGTTGGCGGTGAAGCTTTCTTT
.	.	TRBJ1-1	TRBV6-5	CASTKRGDAEAFF	TGTGCCAGCACCAAACGGGGTGATGCTGAAGCTTTCTTT
TRBD1	.	TRBJ2-4	TRBV7-9	CASSSRTGGKNIQYF	TGTGCCAGCAGCTCGAGGACAGGGGGCAAAAACATTCAGTACTTC
.	.	TRBJ1-5	TRBV9	CASSVGAAHNQPQHF	TGTGCCAGCAGCGTAGGGGCAGCACACAATCAGCCCCAGCATTTT
TRBD1	.	TRBJ2-3	TRBV2	CASSSGQGTDTQYF	TGTGCCAGCAGTTCGGGACAGGGCACAGATACGCAGTATTTT
TRBD1	.	TRBJ2-2	TRBV19	CASRGDRAIGELFF	TGTGCCAGTAGGGGGGACAGGGCTATCGGGGAGCTGTTTTTT
.	.	TRBJ1-5	TRBV7-9	CASSLNDGLGHF	TGTGCCAGCAGCTTAAACGACGGCCTGGGGCATTTT
.	medium-sized	TRBJ1-6	TRBV13	CASSLTGDNSPLHF	TGTGCCAGCAGCTTGACGGGGGATAATTCACCCCTCCACTTT
TRBD2	.	TRBJ2-3	TRBV18	CASSPPTGGGALDTQYF	TGTGCCAGCTCACCACCGACTGGCGGGGGGGCCCTGGATACGCAGTATTTT
TRBD1	.	TRBJ2-3	TRBV19	CASGTGRDTQYF	TGTGCCAGTGGGACAGGGAGGGATACGCAGTATTTT
TRBD1	.	TRBJ1-2	TRBV2	CASSENWGTVPANYGYTF	TGTGCCAGCAGTGAAAATTGGGGGACAGTCCCTGCTAACTATGGCTACACCTTC
.	.	TRBJ1-6	TRBV6-5	CASAGFSPLHF	TGTGCCAGCGCGGGTTTTTCACCCCTCCACTTT
TRBD1	.	TRBJ1-5	TRBV19	CASSRGQDQPQHF	TGTGCCAGTTCCCGGGGACAGGATCAGCCCCAGCATTTT
TRBD1	.	TRBJ2-7	TRBV18	CASSPGTGLHEQYF	TGTGCCAGCTCACCAGGGACAGGGCTCCACGAGCAGTACTTC
.	.	TRBJ1-1	TRBV12-3/TRBV12-4	CASSSAQNTEAFF	TGTGCCAGCAGTTCCGCCCAGAACACTGAAGCTTTCTTT
.	.	TRBJ2-3	TRBV15	CATSSPGGDTQYF	TGTGCCACCAGCTCCCCCGGCGGCGATACGCAGTATTTT
.	.	TRBJ2-7	TRBV6-5	CASSYKDKNYEQYF	TGTGCCAGCAGTTACAAGGACAAGAACTACGAGCAGTACTTC
.	.	TRBJ2-3	TRBV7-9	CASSQQGDTQYF	TGTGCCAGCAGCCAACAGGGAGATACGCAGTATTTT
TRBD1	.	TRBJ1-1	TRBV7-2	CASSLGRGHTEAFF	TGTGCCAGCAGCTTAGGCAGGGGGCACACTGAAGCTTTCTTT
TRBD1	few	TRBJ1-2	TRBV3-1/TRBV3-2	CASSQGGGANYGYTF	TGTGCCAGCAGCCAGGGAGGGGGCGCTAACTATGGCTACACCTTC
TRBD1	.	TRBJ2-2	TRBV30	CAWSTGTANTGELFF	TGTGCCTGGAGTACCGGGACAGCGAACACCGGGGAGCTGTTTTTT
TRBD1	.	TRBJ1-5	TRBV7-2	CASRQTGGRDQPQHF	TGTGCCAGCAGACAAACAGGGGGCAGGGATCAGCCCCAGCATTTT
.	.	TRBJ2-1	TRBV18	CASSPPGRSYNEQFF	TGTGCCAGCTCACCACCGGGCAGATCCTACAATGAGCAGTTCTTC
.	.	TRBJ2-1	TRBV5-1	CASSLVGTYNEQFF	TGCGCCAGCAGCTTGGTGGGGACTTACAATGAGCAGTTCTTC
TRBD1	.	TRBJ2-7	TRBV10-3	CAISVGQGVYEQYF	TGTGCCATCAGTGTGGGACAGGGGGTCTACGAGCAGTACTTC
.	.	TRBJ1-1	TRBV7-8	CASSLSMNTEAFF	TGTGCCAGCAGCTTGAGTATGAACACTGAAGCTTTCTTT
.	few	TRBJ2-1	TRBV3-1/TRBV3-2	CASSHRQEQFF	TGTGCCAGCAGCCACAGACAGGAGCAGTTCTTC
.	.	TRBJ1-1	TRBV5-4	CASSPGRLKTEAFF	TGTGCCAGCAGCCCCGGGAGGCTTAAGACTGAAGCTTTCTTT
.	.	TRBJ2-7	TRBV18	CASSPDLQGRYEQYF	TGTGCCAGCTCACCTGATTTGCAGGGCAGGTACGAGCAGTACTTC
.	.	TRBJ1-4	TRBV7-9	CASSLHSTNEKLFF	TGTGCCAGCAGCTTACACTCAACTAATGAAAAACTGTTTTTT
TRBD2	.	TRBJ2-3	TRBV9	CASSVSTSTSTDTQYF	TGTGCCAGCAGCGTATCGACTAGCACTAGCACAGATACGCAGTATTTT
.	once	TRBJ2-1	TRBV24-1	CATQGRSYNEQFF	TGTGCCACCCAGGGACGCTCCTACAATGAGCAGTTCTTC
TRBD2	.	TRBJ2-1	TRBV19	CASSFPGLAGNEQFF	TGTGCCAGTAGTTTTCCGGGACTAGCGGGTAATGAGCAGTTCTTC
.	.	TRBJ2-6	TRBV18	CASSPDRLAGANVLTF	TGTGCCAGCTCACCCGACAGGCTAGCTGGGGCCAACGTCCTGACTTTC
.	.	TRBJ1-1	TRBV7-3	CASGGGQNTEAFF	TGTGCCAGCGGTGGGGGACAGAACACTGAAGCTTTCTTT
TRBD2	once	TRBJ2-1	TRBV28	CASSWGLAGNYNEQFF	TGTGCCAGCAGTTGGGGACTAGCGGGGAACTACAATGAGCAGTTCTTC
.	.	TRBJ1-1	TRBV11-2	CATLLEGPEAFF	TGTGCCACCCTCCTTGAGGGCCCTGAAGCTTTCTTT
.	.	TRBJ1-2	TRBV28	CASSMTTGIYGYTF	TGTGCCAGCAGTATGACGACGGGAATTTATGGCTACACCTTC
.	.	TRBJ2-7	TRBV18	CASSSRQMLYF	TGTGCCAGCTCATCTCGACAGATGCTGTACTTC
TRBD1	once	TRBJ1-5	TRBV19	CASIDRDGNQPQHF	TGTGCCAGTATCGACAGGGACGGGAATCAGCCCCAGCATTTT
TRBD2	.	TRBJ2-3	TRBV7-8	CASSLRQAGLARDTQYF	TGTGCCAGCAGCTTAAGACAGGCAGGACTAGCGAGGGATACGCAGTATTTT
TRBD2	.	TRBJ2-1	TRBV6-5	CASNHGGAYNEQFF	TGTGCCAGCAACCACGGGGGGGCCTACAATGAGCAGTTCTTC
.	.	TRBJ1-2	TRBV6-1	CASSEGGRGYTF	TGTGCCAGCAGTGAAGGCGGACGGGGCTACACCTTC